Detailed here is one TCR beta chain. Roughly 0.45 to 1 ug RNA was reverse transcribed with random hexamers. Coverage of TCR beta CDR3 amplification by immunoSEQ multiplex PCR extended to 54 Vbeta and 13 Jbeta. TCRdb passed the immunoSEQ multiplex PCR reads through MiXCR, listing each CDR3 protein once. The repertoire holds approximately 300,000 distinct CDR3 sequences, with around 91% as singletons. This specimen comes from a study of CD8 T cells in Susac syndrome. The multiple sclerosis controls were treatment-naive patients, and their relapsing-remitting disease was stable or active. This TCR was recovered from a human donor with multiple sclerosis. Input material: CD8+ T cells from PBMCs.

CDR3 bases: TGTGCCAGCAGCCAAGAGTCTGAGGGTCTGGGAAATGAGCAGTTCTTC. As protein: CASSQESEGLGNEQFF. The chain has TRBV3-1 and TRBJ2-1, with D possibly being TRBD2 (5 bases). V was shortened by 0 bases and J by 7 bases, with 16 bases between the two germline ends. There are 16 residues in the CDR3. The germline CDR1 and CDR2 sequences are LGHDT and YNNKEL (reference sequence).